The source of this T cell receptor (beta chain) is a study of blood T cell repertoires in COVID-19 (dated by TCRdb to 2020 to 2021). Study-wide context: Collaborator samples came from the United States, Italy and Spain and covered acute and convalescent phases of COVID-19. The prospective study material was composed of cDNA or gDNA derived from T cells, B-cell-depleted T cells, or PBMCs. The dataset comprised deeply sampled blood TCRbeta repertoires from subjects exposed to, actively infected with, or recovered from COVID-19. The repertoires were made available in a free public database intended to serve as a resource for research on the immune response to SARS-CoV-2. Samples came from the ongoing ImmuneRACE study (first 160 participants) plus 1,254 subjects from 6 global collaborators. Sample metadata almost always included a de-identified subject ID, COVID-19 status, age in years and sex. HLA class I and class II types, where available, came from metadata supplied by the sample provider rather than from assay-based typing. The paper's findings and limits, for the study overall: The amount of clinical and demographic metadata varied by source and participant and was provided uncurated.

The germline V gene specifies MGHDK as CDR1 and SYGVNS as CDR2. The CDR3 starts with the cysteine, ends with the phenylalanine, and has 13 residues. The retained sequence is limited to the CDR3, 39 bases, with the frame set at the first base. Trimming at the junction amounts to 4 bases on V and 5 bases on J, and the germline ends lie 11 bases apart. Whole blood was collected in K2EDTA tubes by collaborating institutions according to the institutions' own protocols. For TCRbeta analysis, collaborators shipped samples as frozen whole blood, isolated PBMCs, or DNA extracted from either of those sample types. Worth noting for this clone: It has no known antigen specificity. Within one base of it there is no much larger clone, and no base qualities were kept.

The immunoSEQ Assay, a bias-controlled multiplex PCR, was used to amplify TCRbeta CDR3 regions from genomic DNA. As for the original processing: Nucleated cell counts per sample were estimated from amplification of reference gene primers within the assay. Sequence reads were collapsed and filtered to measure the absolute abundance of every unique TCRbeta CDR3 rearrangement. Productive Simpson clonality was computed per sample as the square root of Simpson's diversity index over productive rearrangements. Imported from immuneACCESS, the table was reduced by TCRdb to in-frame sequences with V and J called. These copies leave out some clones; in studies compared against another copy, an unresolved V gene accounts for under half, and the cause of the remainder is not known. That table supplies the V and J calls and clone size; D and trimming were determined from the DNA. This sample holds about 85,000 clones; around 80% were observed only once. Over 9% of the sample lies in the top ten.

The TCR sequence derives from a man in his sixties or seventies with acute or convalescent COVID-19. Specimen: peripheral blood. The rearranged segments are TRBV25-1 and TRBJ1-2, with the D gene not confidently named. The CDR3 protein is CASSGEGQYGYTF. Here is the DNA: TGTGCCAGCAGTGGGGAGGGTCAGTATGGCTACACCTTC.